The 27 T cell receptor beta chains given below trace back to one sample, sequenced in a study of control samples from healthy donors and cancer patients. TCRdb's table, derived via immunoSEQ multiplex PCR, lists solely in-frame clones and lacks some. The sample yields approximately 220,000 clones, roughly 94% seen once. The specimen sequenced was blood. The receptors originated from a middle-aged man in good health.

The V gene is TRBV6-5, the J gene TRBJ1-5, with a tentative D call TRBD1 (5 bases). The CDR3 extends over 15 amino acids. Germline V gene sequence: CDR1 MNHEY, CDR2 SVGAGI. V gave up 6 bases and J gave up 0 bases, with 12 bases separating them. The CDR3 DNA follows: TGTGCCAGCAGGAATGGCAGGGATAGCAATCAGCCCCAGCATTTT. It yields the protein CASRNGRDSNQPQHF.

The chain joins TRBV19 to TRBJ1-2; TRBD1 matches 10 bases. After removal of 2 bases from V and 4 bases from J, the junction contained 4 bases not matched to a gene. The length of the CDR3 is 15 residues. The germline V gene has CDR1 LNHDA and CDR2 SQIVND (reference sequence). CDR3 sequence reads: CASSIRRQGAYGYTF. The CDR3 nucleotides read TGTGCCAGTAGTATAAGACGACAGGGGGCCTATGGCTACACCTTC.

A single count supports this clone. The chain is built from TRBV19 and TRBJ1-2; a possible D gene is TRBD1 (5 bases). Germline CDR1 and CDR2: LNHDA and SQIVND (reference sequence). Trimming left V 6 bases short and J 8 bases short, with 7 bases between. CDR3 length: 10 residues. The CDR3 reads CASRQAGYTF. CDR3 coding DNA: TGTGCCAGTAGACAGGCGGGCTACACCTTC.

This chain links TRBV5-3 with TRBJ1-5; D is unclear. TRBV5-3 is reported as an ORF; its role is uncertain. The CDR3 contains 15 residues. The V end was cut by 4 bases, the J end by 6 bases, with 17 bases between. The CDR3 is CARSPGPPSAQPQHF. The DNA of the CDR3 is TGTGCCAGAAGCCCGGGCCCCCCAAGCGCTCAGCCCCAGCATTTT.

The V gene is TRBV27, the J gene TRBJ1-1; D perhaps matches TRBD1 (5 bases). CDR3 length: 15 amino acids. Germline CDR1 and CDR2: MNHEY and SMNVEV (reference sequence). V lost 2 bases and J lost 4, with 14 bases in between. CDR3 amino acids: CASSLDNGARTEAFF. The CDR3 DNA reads TGTGCCAGCAGTTTAGATAATGGGGCGCGCACTGAAGCTTTCTTT.

The gene calls are TRBV6-5 and TRBJ1-1; possibly TRBD1 for D (6 bases). The germline V gene encodes CDR1 MNHEY and CDR2 SVGAGI. The CDR3 contains 14 residues. Trimming removed 6 bases from V and 4 bases from J, with 15 bases in between. CDR3 loop: CASRSFGGGTEAFF. The CDR3 nucleotides are TGTGCCAGCAGATCCTTCGGGGGCGGCACTGAAGCTTTCTTT.

The V gene is TRBV3-1 (or the pseudogene TRBV3-2), the J gene TRBJ1-6, with D perhaps TRBD1 (5 bases). Trimming pared 6 bases from V and 8 bases from J, leaving 11 bases between. The CDR3 sequence is 13 residues long. Looked up from germline, CDR1 is LGHDT and CDR2 is YNNKEL (reference sequence). CDR3 residues: CASRGREDSPLHF. CDR3 in DNA: TGTGCCAGCAGAGGCAGGGAGGATTCACCCCTCCACTTT.

This chain uses TRBV5-4 with TRBJ2-7; TRBD2 is a possible D gene (5 bases). V gave up 0 bases and J gave up 3 bases, with 13 bases separating them. This CDR3 is 15 amino acids long. Germline CDR1 reads SGHNT; CDR2 reads YYREEE (reference sequence). CDR3 bases: TGTGCCAGCAGCTTGGCCCAAGGACTCAGCTACGAGCAGTACTTC. It translates to CASSLAQGLSYEQYF.

In its sample, this clone was seen once. The chain employs TRBV7-2 and TRBJ1-2; 7 nucleotides agree with TRBD1. From germline, CDR1 is SGHTA and CDR2 FQGNSA. The J segment lost 4 bases and the V segment lost 2 bases, leaving 7 bases of the junction unmatched. The CDR3 has 15 residues. As DNA, the CDR3 is TGTGCCAGCAGCTTAAATCAGGGGGTACTCTATGGCTACACCTTC. Translating gives CASSLNQGVLYGYTF.

The chain recombines TRBV28 with TRBJ1-2; 7 nucleotides line up with TRBD1. CDR3 size: 13 residues. The germline gives CDR1 MDHEN, CDR2 SYDVKM. After removal of 10 bases from V and 6 bases from J, the junction contained 11 bases not matched to a gene. The CDR3 coding sequence is TGTGCCAACTCGCCGACAGGGTCGAATGGCTACACCTTC. Its translation is CANSPTGSNGYTF.

The V and J genes are TRBV19 and TRBJ1-5; D is possibly TRBD1 (6 bases). The CDR3 totals 13 residues. From germline, CDR1 is LNHDA and CDR2 SQIVND (reference sequence). The ends were cut back, 10 bases at V and 7 bases at J, with 17 bases in the middle. CDR3 loop: CATTGQSLQPQHF. DNA of the CDR3: TGTGCCACCACCGGACAGTCTTTGCAGCCCCAGCATTTT.

The CDR3 nucleotides read TGCGCCAGCAGCAGGGGGTCGGGCACCGGGGAGCTGTTTTTT. Its protein product is CASSRGSGTGELFF. This chain uses TRBV5-1 with TRBJ2-2; TRBD1 might be the D (6 bases). CDR1 is SGHRS, CDR2 YFSETQ, per germline. This CDR3 is 14 amino acids long. The ends were cut back, 4 bases at V and 4 bases at J, with 11 bases in the middle. The full variable domain, in which reference TRBV5-1 and TRBJ2-2 provide the parts outside the CDR3, is KAGVTQTPRYLIKTRGQQVTLSCSPISGHRSVSWYQQTPGQGLQFLFEYFSETQRNKGNFPGRFSGRQFSNSRSEMNVSTLELGDSALYLCASSRGSGTGELFFGEGSRLTVL.

The J gene is TRBJ1-5, the V gene TRBV6-2 or TRBV6-3; no clear D. V was trimmed by 6 bases and J by 2 bases, leaving 11 bases between them. The length of the CDR3 is 14 residues. Germline lookup yields CDR1 MNHEY and CDR2 SVGEGT. This CDR3 is CASSLLTGNQPQHF. The CDR3 DNA sequence: TGTGCCAGCAGCCTACTCACAGGCAATCAGCCCCAGCATTTT.

For the CDR3, the DNA is TGCGCCAGCAGCCCGGCTCCCGGGACAGGGAATGATGGCTACACCTTC. Its translation: CASSPAPGTGNDGYTF. The chain combines TRBV5-1 with TRBJ1-2; 9 bases are a match to TRBD1. The CDR3 sequence is 16 residues long. The germline gives CDR1 SGHRS, CDR2 YFSETQ. V lost 4 bases to trimming and J lost 6 bases; unmatched junction nucleotides: 13.

The chain uses TRBV5-1 and TRBJ2-3; 9 bases match TRBD1. Germline CDR1 is SGHRS and CDR2 is YFSETQ. CDR3 length: 14 residues. Unmatched junction bases numbered 6, after V lost 4 bases and J lost 6 bases. This CDR3 is CASSRTGDEDTQYF. The CDR3 DNA follows: TGCGCCAGCAGCCGGACAGGGGATGAGGATACGCAGTATTTT.

The rearrangement uses TRBV27 and TRBJ2-3; D gene unclear. This CDR3 region has 15 residues. Germline CDR1 reads MNHEY; CDR2 reads SMNVEV (reference sequence). V gave up 1 base and J gave up 1 base, with 9 bases separating them. CDR3 bases: TGTGCCAGCAGTTTATATTTAGAGGGCACAGATACGCAGTATTTT. Amino acid sequence: CASSLYLEGTDTQYF.

V and J are TRBV6-6 and TRBJ1-5; D is unresolved. Germline CDR1 is MNHNY and CDR2 is SVGAGI (reference sequence). The V end was cut by 4 bases, the J end by 0 bases, with 4 bases between. The CDR3 consists of 13 residues. The chain's CDR3 is CASSLPSNQPQHF. The CDR3, as DNA: TGTGCCAGCAGTTTACCTAGCAATCAGCCCCAGCATTTT.

This chain uses TRBV5-1 with TRBJ1-2; D ambiguous. CDR1 is SGHRS and CDR2 is YFSETQ in the germline V gene. V was trimmed by 2 bases and J by 7 bases, leaving 12 bases between them. The CDR3 is made up of 13 amino acids. The CDR3 reads CASSFDGSGGYTF. The CDR3 bases are TGCGCCAGCAGCTTCGACGGCTCTGGTGGCTACACCTTC.

The chain uses TRBV10-1 and TRBJ2-3; D gene unclear. The V gene lost 6 bases and the J gene lost 2 bases, with 6 bases spanning the gap. Per germline, CDR1 WNHNN and CDR2 SYGVQD (reference sequence). This CDR3 contains 12 residues. The CDR3 DNA follows: TGCGCCAGCAGCGACAACACAGATACGCAGTATTTT. This translates into CASSDNTDTQYF.

The chain has TRBV6-5 and TRBJ1-5; 7 positions match TRBD1. CDR3 length: 15 amino acids. Germline V gene data show CDR1 as MNHEY and CDR2 as SVGAGI. The ends lost 9 bases at V and 2 bases at J; junction bases unmatched: 10. The CDR3 loop is CASTGAERGNQPQHF. For the CDR3, the DNA is TGTGCCAGTACAGGGGCAGAACGGGGCAATCAGCCCCAGCATTTT.

The CDR3 here is CASIDLPGGYTF. Here the CDR3 DNA reads TGTGCCAGCATAGACTTACCCGGAGGCTACACCTTC. The J gene is TRBJ1-2, the V gene TRBV6-5; D uncertain. CDR3 size: 12 residues. Germline V lookup: CDR1 MNHEY, CDR2 SVGAGI. V lost 7 bases and J 8 bases, leaving 14 bases between the germline ends.

V gene TRBV9 combines with J gene TRBJ1-2, with 11 nucleotides matching TRBD1. The J segment lost 9 bases and the V segment lost 3 bases, leaving 10 bases of the junction unmatched. The CDR3 sequence is 15 residues long. Germline loops: CDR1 SGDLS, CDR2 YYNGEE. CDR3 sequence reads: CASSELPGTGGSYTF. The CDR3 bases are TGTGCCAGCAGCGAGCTTCCCGGGACAGGGGGTAGCTACACCTTC.

This clone appeared a few times. The J gene is TRBJ2-7, the V gene TRBV6-1; maybe TRBD1 (5 bases). V lost 2 bases, J lost 3 bases, and 26 bases lay in between. The CDR3 runs 19 residues. Germline-derived CDR1 and CDR2 are MNHNS and SASEGT. CDR3 protein: CASSEPLDSTGSSGYEQYF. In nucleotides, the CDR3 is TGTGCCAGCAGTGAACCGCTAGACTCCACAGGATCCTCGGGCTACGAGCAGTACTTC.

The chain has TRBV9 and TRBJ1-3; possibly TRBD1 for D (5 bases). The CDR3 is 17 amino acids. In germline, CDR1 is SGDLS, CDR2 YYNGEE. V was clipped by 0 bases and J by 0 bases, with 13 bases between them. CDR3 in DNA: TGTGCCAGCAGCGTAGGGGGGGGACCAAGCTCTGGAAACACCATATATTTT. Translating gives CASSVGGGPSSGNTIYF.

This sequence joins TRBV18 and TRBJ1-1; D is possibly TRBD1 (5 bases). Trimming stripped 2 bases from V and 1 base from J, with 8 bases between. The CDR3 sequence is 14 residues long. CDR1 KGHSH and CDR2 LQKENI come from the germline V gene. The CDR3 is CASSPGQGNTEAFF. The CDR3 nucleotides are TGTGCCAGCTCACCAGGTCAGGGGAACACTGAAGCTTTCTTT.

The V gene is TRBV18, the J gene TRBJ1-3, with D unclear. CDR1 and CDR2 (germline): KGHSH, LQKENI. This CDR3 is 15 amino acids long. The ends were cut back, 0 bases at V and 1 base at J, with 7 bases in the middle. The CDR3 is CASSPPLSSGNTIYF. The CDR3 nucleotides are TGTGCCAGCTCACCACCGCTAAGTTCTGGAAACACCATATATTTT.

The chain links TRBV11-2 to TRBJ2-3; D gene uncertain. Germline CDR1 and CDR2: SGHAT and FQNNGV. CDR3 length: 13 amino acids. Between the trimmed V and J ends, which lost 0 bases and 3 bases, there was a span of 4 bases. The CDR3 spells CASSLDRTDTQYF. CDR3 DNA sequence: TGTGCCAGCAGCTTAGATCGGACAGATACGCAGTATTTT.